Listed below are T cell receptor beta chains from one sample, sequenced in a study of blood T cell repertoires in COVID-19. The protocol was immunoSEQ multiplex PCR, while the TCRdb copy is restricted to in-frame clones and leaves out a portion. The repertoire has some 200,000 clones, 70% to 90% of them found once; the top ten carry approximately 0.8%. The sequencing sample was made of PBMCs or T cells enriched from blood (not recorded which). These receptors were collected from a woman under 30 who had recovered from COVID-19. Both conserved end residues are part of each CDR3. The D gene is left open where the match is weak. Expanded clones are given a class, and other clones once, few, many or no size at all.

TRBJ2-1	TRBV27	-	TRBD2	TGTGCCAGCAAGAGGGCGGGAGGGTCCTACAATGAGCAGTTCTTC	CASKRAGGSYNEQFF
TRBJ2-1	TRBV11-2	once	TRBD2	TGTGCCAGCAGCTTAGCAACTAGCGAGTATAGCTCCTACAATGAGCAGTTCTTC	CASSLATSEYSSYNEQFF
TRBJ2-2	TRBV5-4	-	TRBD2	TGTGCCAGCAGCCCGAGCGGGAGATATCCCGGGGAGCTGTTTTTT	CASSPSGRYPGELFF
TRBJ2-7	TRBV7-2	-	TRBD2	TGTGCCAGCAGCTTAGCCCCGGGACTAGCGGGGGCCTACGAGCAGTACTTC	CASSLAPGLAGAYEQYF
TRBJ1-5	TRBV15	-	-	TGTGCCACCAGCAAACAGGAGGGTTACGGCAATCAGCCCCAGCATTTT	CATSKQEGYGNQPQHF
TRBJ1-2	TRBV5-1	-	TRBD1	TGCGCCAGCAGCTTCTCCTCGGGGACAGCTGGCGCTTATGGCTACACCTTC	CASSFSSGTAGAYGYTF
TRBJ2-6	TRBV6-4	once	-	TGTGCCAGCAGTCGGTCGGGAACTGGGGCCAACGTCCTGACTTTC	CASSRSGTGANVLTF
TRBJ2-5	TRBV3-1/TRBV3-2	once	-	TGTGCCAGCAGCCAAGAAGGGGGAGAGACCCAGTACTTC	CASSQEGGETQYF
TRBJ2-1	TRBV5-1	-	TRBD2	TGCGCCAGCAGTCCAGCGGGAGGCTACAATGAGCAGTTCTTC	CASSPAGGYNEQFF
TRBJ2-3	TRBV1	-	-	TGCACCAGCAGCCCTGACGGACTAGCGGGAGGGATAGATACGCAGTATTTT	CTSSPDGLAGGIDTQYF
TRBJ2-3	TRBV19	-	-	TGTGCCAGTAGTATTGTTCGGGAAGATACGCAGTATTTT	CASSIVREDTQYF
TRBJ2-1	TRBV20-1	-	TRBD1	TGCAGTGCTAGTGGGGGACAGGGGGCGCGGCTTGAGCAGTTCTTC	CSASGGQGARLEQFF
TRBJ1-2	TRBV11-2	-	TRBD1	TGTGCCAGCAGGAGTATCCGGGACAGCACCTATGGCTACACCTTC	CASRSIRDSTYGYTF
TRBJ1-2	TRBV7-2	-	-	TGTGCCAGCAGCCAACTTCGGACAATTGGCTACACCTTC	CASSQLRTIGYTF
TRBJ2-5	TRBV29-1	once	TRBD2	TGCAGCGTTGAAGGACTAGCGGGAGAAGAGACCCAGTACTTC	CSVEGLAGEETQYF
TRBJ1-2	TRBV9	-	-	TGTGCCAGCAGCGTAGCTTCGACAGCAGCTAACTATGGCTACACCTTC	CASSVASTAANYGYTF
TRBJ2-7	TRBV12-3/TRBV12-4	-	-	TGTGCCAGCAGTTTTGCGTCGGGGTACGAGCAGTACTTC	CASSFASGYEQYF
TRBJ1-2	TRBV6-5	-	TRBD1	TGTGCCAGCTCCGCCCCACAGGGGCTCGGCTACACCTTC	CASSAPQGLGYTF
TRBJ1-1	TRBV5-1	once	TRBD1	TGCGCCAGCAGCGAAGGACAGGGAAGCTCGAACACTGAAGCTTTCTTT	CASSEGQGSSNTEAFF
TRBJ2-7	TRBV21-1	-	-	TGTGCCAGCAGCAAAACGGGACTAGAAGTCCACGAGCAGTACTTC	CASSKTGLEVHEQYF
TRBJ2-3	TRBV15	-	TRBD2	TGTGCCACCAGCAGAGCCGGGGGGGATACGCAGTATTTT	CATSRAGGDTQYF
TRBJ2-5	TRBV4-1	-	-	TGCGCCAGCAGCCAAGACGCGAAAGAGACCCAGTACTTC	CASSQDAKETQYF
TRBJ1-5	TRBV27	once	-	TGTGCCAGCAGTTTTTCGCCCCGGCAGCCCCAGCATTTT	CASSFSPRQPQHF
TRBJ2-7	TRBV9	-	TRBD1	TGTGCCAGCAGAGGGGACAGGGGAGGCGAGCAGTACTTC	CASRGDRGGEQYF
TRBJ2-7	TRBV11-2	-	TRBD2	TGTGCCAGCAGCTTAGGTGGCGGGAGGCCGGTGGCTTACGAGCAGTACTTC	CASSLGGGRPVAYEQYF
TRBJ1-1	TRBV5-5	-	-	TGTGCCAGCAGCTTGTGGACGGGGGGCGTTACTGAAGCTTTCTTT	CASSLWTGGVTEAFF
TRBJ2-1	TRBV4-1	once	TRBD2	TGCGCCAGCAGCCAAAATAGCGGGATATTAAATGAGCAGTTCTTC	CASSQNSGILNEQFF
TRBJ2-1	TRBV9	-	TRBD2	TGTGCCAGCAGCGTAGGCCGAGCGGGATTATATGAGCAGTTCTTC	CASSVGRAGLYEQFF
TRBJ2-7	TRBV27	-	TRBD2	TGTGCCAGCAGTTTAAGGGCGGGAGGAACCTACGAGCAGTACTTC	CASSLRAGGTYEQYF
TRBJ1-1	TRBV6-5	-	-	TGTGCCAGCGGGCGGAACACTGAAGCTTTCTTT	CASGRNTEAFF
TRBJ2-1	TRBV10-1	-	TRBD2	TGCGCCAGCAGGAGCGGGGCACTCTACAATGAGCAGTTCTTC	CASRSGALYNEQFF
TRBJ1-2	TRBV18	-	TRBD1	TGTGCCAGCTCACCGTGGCAGGGGGAAATGAGCGGCTACACCTTC	CASSPWQGEMSGYTF
TRBJ2-1	TRBV5-1	-	-	TGCGCCAGCAGCTTCCGTAGCGGGACAGAGTACAATGAGCAGTTCTTC	CASSFRSGTEYNEQFF
TRBJ2-5	TRBV29-1	-	TRBD2	TGCAGCGTTGAAAGCAAGACACTAGCGGCTAGGACCCAGTACTTC	CSVESKTLAARTQYF
TRBJ1-2	TRBV28	-	-	TGTGCCAGCAGTTTTAGAACTAACTATGGCTACACCTTC	CASSFRTNYGYTF
TRBJ2-3	TRBV7-9	-	-	TGTGCCAGCAGCTTAGTGGCGCGGCTCCCAATTTACGCACGAGATACGCAGTATTTT	CASSLVARLPIYARDTQYF
TRBJ2-1	TRBV7-3	-	-	TGTGCCAGCGCCCCTAGCTCCTACAATGAGCAGTTCTTC	CASAPSSYNEQFF
TRBJ1-5	TRBV7-8	-	-	TGTGCCAGCAGCTTAGCGACAAATCAGCCCCAGCATTTT	CASSLATNQPQHF
TRBJ1-6	TRBV3-1/TRBV3-2	-	-	TGTGCCAGCAGTCCAGCGAGCTCCTATAATTCACCCCTCCACTTT	CASSPASSYNSPLHF
TRBJ1-6	TRBV10-3	-	-	TGTGCCATCAGTGCGGCAGGTGAATCACCCCTCCACTTT	CAISAAGESPLHF
TRBJ2-1	TRBV9	-	-	TGTGCCAGCAGCGTAGATACGGGACTCCCGCCCCGTGAGCAGTTCTTC	CASSVDTGLPPREQFF
TRBJ1-5	TRBV5-8	once	-	TGTGCCAGCAGCTCGACGGGTGTGCAGCCCCAGCATTTT	CASSSTGVQPQHF
TRBJ2-2	TRBV5-1	-	TRBD2	TGCGCCAGCAGGACTTTAGCGGGAGTCGACACCGGGGAGCTGTTTTTT	CASRTLAGVDTGELFF
TRBJ2-3	TRBV27	-	TRBD2	TGTGCCAGCAGTTTAGTAGCGGGACGCACAGATACGCAGTATTTT	CASSLVAGRTDTQYF
TRBJ2-1	TRBV19	once	-	TGTGCCAGTAGTATACTAGCGCTTGGTGAGCAGTTCTTC	CASSILALGEQFF
TRBJ1-2	TRBV15	-	-	TGTGCCACCAGCAGAGATATTTTCTATGGCTACACCTTC	CATSRDIFYGYTF
TRBJ2-3	TRBV4-1	-	TRBD2	TGCGCCAGCAGCCACCGGCCGACTAGCGGGAGCACAGATACGCAGTATTTT	CASSHRPTSGSTDTQYF
TRBJ1-5	TRBV3-1/TRBV3-2	-	-	TGTGCCAGCAGCCAGCGGGATAGCAATCAGCCCCAGCATTTT	CASSQRDSNQPQHF
TRBJ1-1	TRBV18	-	-	TGTGCCAGCTCGCGTACAGGAGAGTACACTGAAGCTTTCTTT	CASSRTGEYTEAFF
TRBJ2-2	TRBV2	-	-	TGTGCCAGCAGTCTCATCGGGGTATCCGGGGAGCTGTTTTTT	CASSLIGVSGELFF
TRBJ1-5	TRBV4-1	-	-	TGCGCCAGCAACTCACGGGCAGGGAACTATCGGGATCAGCCCCAGCATTTT	CASNSRAGNYRDQPQHF
TRBJ1-2	TRBV5-4	-	-	TGTGCCAGCAGCTGGGACTTCTCGGATGGCTACACCTTC	CASSWDFSDGYTF
TRBJ2-7	TRBV19	-	TRBD1	TGTGCCAGTAGCCCACGAACAGGGGGCGCGTCCTACGAGCAGTACTTC	CASSPRTGGASYEQYF
TRBJ2-5	TRBV7-2	-	-	TGTGCCAGCAGCTTAGGCCCTGGCGGCGAAGAGACCCAGTACTTC	CASSLGPGGEETQYF
TRBJ1-1	TRBV25-1	-	-	TGTGCCACCATGACAGTAAGGAAGGGGGGGACTGAAGCTTTCTTT	CATMTVRKGGTEAFF
TRBJ2-5	TRBV6-5	-	-	TGTGCCAGCAGTTACTCGAACAGGCCCCCATGGACCCAGTACTTC	CASSYSNRPPWTQYF
TRBJ2-1	TRBV5-1	-	-	TGCGCCAGCAGCTTGGCAGGGCCCAGCTCCTACAATGAGCAGTTCTTC	CASSLAGPSSYNEQFF